The text below deals with one T cell receptor (beta chain). Its specificity is unknown. Unrecorded immune exposure was likely among donors, who were nominally healthy when sampled. Per germline, CDR1 SQVTM and CDR2 ANQGSEA. Trimming took off 1 base at V and 2 bases at J, with 18 bases between the two ends. CDR3 length: 18 amino acids. The sample is drawn from a study of cytomegalovirus exposure and HLA in healthy donors. The primer mix had 60 Vbeta and 13 Jbeta primers. The assay was immunoSEQ multiplex PCR, and TCRdb's table has in-frame clones only and misses some. The sample has roughly 200,000 clones, 80% to 85% seen once. General study points: Cytomegalovirus association was listed for 150 or so TCR beta chains. Within an earlier analysis, most TCR beta V segments proved productive either about 90% or about 30% of the time.

This TCR came from a woman aged 40 to 49 in good health and CMV-seronegative. The chain carries TRBV29-1 and TRBJ1-6, with a tentative D call TRBD1 (5 bases). Material: PBMCs. CDR3 in amino acids: CSVEGGRQKGAYNSPLHF. The CDR3 DNA is TGCAGCGTTGAAGGGGGTCGACAGAAAGGCGCCTATAATTCACCCCTCCACTTT.